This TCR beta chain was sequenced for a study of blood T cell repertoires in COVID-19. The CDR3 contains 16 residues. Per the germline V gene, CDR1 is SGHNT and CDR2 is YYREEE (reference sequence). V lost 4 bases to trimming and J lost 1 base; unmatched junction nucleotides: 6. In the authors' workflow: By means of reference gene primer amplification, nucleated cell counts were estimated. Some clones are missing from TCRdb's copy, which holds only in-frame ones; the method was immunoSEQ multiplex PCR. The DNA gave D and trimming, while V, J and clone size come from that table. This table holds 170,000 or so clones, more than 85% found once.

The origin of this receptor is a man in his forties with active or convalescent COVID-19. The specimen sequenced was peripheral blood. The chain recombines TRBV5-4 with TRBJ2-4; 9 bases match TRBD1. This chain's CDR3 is CASSTQGAQAKNIQYF. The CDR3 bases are TGTGCCAGCAGCACACAGGGGGCGCAGGCCAAAAACATTCAGTACTTC.